This passage covers 12 T cell receptor beta chains from one sample sequenced in a study of blood T cell repertoires in COVID-19 (dated by TCRdb to the early 2020s). Preparation of the library involved the immunoSEQ multiplex PCR assay. TCRdb's version of the immuneACCESS table is confined to in-frame rearrangements and falls short of the full clone set. An unresolved V gene accounts for under half of the shortfall where checked; the remainder is of unknown origin. This sample gives about 140,000 clones in total; about 89% of them show up just once. The ten largest make up around 10% of the sample. The sequenced sample consisted of PBMCs or T cells enriched from blood (not recorded which). The source of these receptors is a man aged 60 to 69 who had recovered from COVID-19.

V usage is TRBV11-2 and J usage is TRBJ2-1, with D possibly TRBD2 on 5 matching bases. The CDR3 length is 15 residues. The germline V gene has CDR1 SGHAT and CDR2 FQNNGV. With 5 bases removed from V and 2 bases from J, the gap between germline ends came to 13 bases. The CDR3 DNA reads TGTGCCAGCAGCCCCCAGGCTAGCCCCTACAATGAGCAGTTCTTC. This gives the protein CASSPQASPYNEQFF.

This clone was counted a single time. The rearrangement uses TRBV2 and TRBJ1-2; TRBD1 matches 7 bases. The ends lost 4 bases at V and 0 bases at J; junction bases unmatched: 11. Germline V gene lookup returns CDR1 SNHLY and CDR2 FYNNEI. This CDR3 region has 17 residues. CDR3 in DNA: TGTGCCAGCAGTGGTTACAGGGGTGGGGTAGCTAACTATGGCTACACCTTC. Translating gives CASSGYRGGVANYGYTF.

The V call is TRBV27, the J call TRBJ1-5; a weak D match, TRBD1 (5 bases). The germline V gene has CDR1 MNHEY and CDR2 SMNVEV (reference sequence). The CDR3 loop spans 16 amino acids. V lost 6 bases and J lost 4, with 19 bases in between. Written as DNA, the CDR3 is TGTGCCAGCAGCGAAAGGGCAGGGCGGTTAAATCAGCCCCAGCATTTT. It codes for CASSERAGRLNQPQHF.

The V call is TRBV5-5, the J call TRBJ1-4; D gene uncertain. Trimming took 2 bases from V and 6 from J, leaving 8 bases between them. The CDR3 runs 13 residues. The germline CDR1 and CDR2 sequences are SGHKS and YYEKEE (reference sequence). CDR3 protein: CASSLNTDEKLFF. The CDR3 nucleotides read TGTGCCAGCAGCTTAAACACCGATGAAAAACTGTTTTTT.

The gene calls are TRBV6-6 and TRBJ1-5, with D unresolved. Trimming left V 2 bases short and J 0 bases short, with 8 bases between. The length of the CDR3 is 15 residues. In germline, CDR1 is MNHNY, CDR2 SVGAGI (reference sequence). CDR3 residues: CASSYAENSNQPQHF. In nucleotides, the CDR3 is TGTGCCAGCAGTTACGCGGAAAATAGCAATCAGCCCCAGCATTTT.

The V gene is TRBV6-5, the J gene TRBJ1-4; the match to TRBD1 covers 8 bases. CDR3 length: 14 residues. CDR1 is MNHEY and CDR2 is SVGAGI in the germline V gene. Germline trimming cut 6 bases from V and 2 bases from J; bases unmatched to any gene: 2. CDR3 coding DNA: TGTGCCAGCAGACCAGGGGGCACTAATGAAAAACTGTTTTTT. This translates into CASRPGGTNEKLFF.

The chain uses TRBV10-1 and TRBJ1-2; no clear D gene. Germline CDR1 WNHNN, CDR2 SYGVQD (reference sequence). Trimming removed 4 bases from V and 6 bases from J, with 12 bases in between. This CDR3 has 13 residues. CDR3 in DNA: TGCGCCAGCAGTGCCAGTTGGGCTGATGGCTACACCTTC. This translates into CASSASWADGYTF.

This clone was recorded a few times. J is TRBJ1-4 and V is TRBV6-2 or TRBV6-3, with D perhaps matching TRBD1 (5 bases). Trimming took off 4 bases at V and 11 bases at J, with 14 bases between the two ends. CDR3 size: 13 residues. Germline V gives CDR1 MNHEY, CDR2 SVGEGT. Here the CDR3 reads CASSLNYKGKLFF. The CDR3 DNA is TGTGCCAGCAGTTTAAACTACAAGGGGAAACTGTTTTTT.

The chain links TRBV5-6 to TRBJ2-6, with a weak D call TRBD1 (6 bases). V shed 4 bases and J shed 0 bases, with 11 bases lying between them. This CDR3 region has 16 residues. CDR1 is SGHDT, CDR2 YYEEEE, per germline. Written as DNA, the CDR3 is TGTGCCAGCAGCCGGGACACAAACTCTGGGGCCAACGTCCTGACTTTC. It codes for CASSRDTNSGANVLTF.

V usage is TRBV3-1 (or the pseudogene TRBV3-2) and J usage is TRBJ2-5; D is unresolved. Per the germline V gene, CDR1 is LGHDT and CDR2 is YNNKEL (reference sequence). The length of the CDR3 is 14 residues. Trimming took 3 bases from V and 1 from J, leaving 9 bases between them. The CDR3 region is CASSHLGSQETQYF. In DNA, the CDR3 is TGTGCCAGCAGCCATTTGGGCAGCCAAGAGACCCAGTACTTC.

This chain connects TRBV29-1 to TRBJ2-7; TRBD2 matches at 7 bases. Germline CDR1 and CDR2: SQVTM and ANQGSEA. The junction had 5 bases not matched to a gene; V was cut back by 4 bases and J by 2 bases. There are 13 residues in the CDR3. Written as DNA, the CDR3 is TGCAGCGTTGGGGCGGGGGAAACCTACGAGCAGTACTTC. Translated: CSVGAGETYEQYF.

The chain is built from TRBV19 and TRBJ2-5; D not certain. V lost 10 bases and J lost 5, with 17 bases in between. The length of the CDR3 is 13 residues. The germline V gene encodes CDR1 LNHDA and CDR2 SQIVND (reference sequence). This CDR3 is CATHPSGLETQYF. The CDR3 region has the DNA TGTGCCACCCATCCTAGTGGCTTGGAGACCCAGTACTTC.